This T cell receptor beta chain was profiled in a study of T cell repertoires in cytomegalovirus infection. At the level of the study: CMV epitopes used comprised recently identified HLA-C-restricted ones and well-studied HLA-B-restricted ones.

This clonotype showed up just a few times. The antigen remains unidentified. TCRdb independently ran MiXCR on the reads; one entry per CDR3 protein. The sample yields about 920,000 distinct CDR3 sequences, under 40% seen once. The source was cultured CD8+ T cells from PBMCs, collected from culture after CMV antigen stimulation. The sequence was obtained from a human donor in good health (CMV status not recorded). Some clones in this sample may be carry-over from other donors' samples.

The CDR3 loop is CASSEQLNQPQHF. The DNA of the CDR3 is TGTGCCAGCAGTGAACAGCTAAATCAGCCCCAGCATTTT. The V call is TRBV2, the J call TRBJ1-5, with D unclear. The CDR3 is made up of 13 amino acids. In germline, CDR1 is SNHLY, CDR2 FYNNEI. Deletions cut 2 bases from V and 4 bases from J, with 6 bases between. Supplemented by reference TRBV2 and TRBJ1-5, the full variable domain reads EPEVTQTPSHQVTQMGQEVILRCVPISNHLYFYWYRQILGQKVEFLVSFYNNEISEKSEIFDDQFSVERPDGSNFTLKIRSTKLEDSAMYFCASSEQLNQPQHFGDGTRLSIL.